This entry lists 21 T cell receptor beta chains sequenced from one sample in a study of PD-1 blockade in classical Hodgkin lymphoma. Time point specified: cycle 4 day 1 (C4D1), after more than 5 weeks of nivolumab. Relapse after autologous stem cell transplantation occurred in every patient, and brentuximab vedotin exposure varied. The data were produced by immunoSEQ multiplex PCR, yet TCRdb's version contains in-frame clones alone and is incomplete. This table has roughly 46,000 clones, around 76% appearing once. The sequences come from peripheral blood mononuclear cells (PBMCs), collected before the fourth cycle of nivolumab. The receptors stem from a human donor with classical Hodgkin lymphoma.

The genes are TRBV28 and TRBJ1-4, with a weak D call TRBD1 (5 bases). V lost 4 bases, J lost 6 bases, and 15 bases lay in between. CDR1 is MDHEN, CDR2 SYDVKM, per germline. The CDR3 has 15 residues. Here the CDR3 DNA reads TGTGCCAGCAGTTCAAACGGGGGGAGATATGAAAAACTGTTTTTT. This translates into CASSSNGGRYEKLFF.

The chain carries TRBV28 and TRBJ1-4; D ambiguous. Germline V gene lookup returns CDR1 MDHEN and CDR2 SYDVKM. The CDR3 sequence is 15 residues long. V was cut by 6 bases and J by 4 bases, with 15 bases left in between. The chain's CDR3 is CASSFAEHGNEKLFF. The CDR3 DNA reads as TGTGCCAGCAGCTTCGCTGAGCACGGTAATGAAAAACTGTTTTTT.

This clone has just a few counts. This chain uses TRBV7-9 with TRBJ2-3; 13 bases agree with TRBD2. The CDR3 sequence is 16 residues long. The J segment lost 2 bases and the V segment lost 2 bases, leaving 1 base of the junction unmatched. CDR1 is SEHNR, CDR2 FQNEAQ, per germline (reference sequence). CDR3 DNA sequence: TGTGCCAGCAGCTTAACTAGCGGGAGGGCCACAGATACGCAGTATTTT. Amino acid sequence: CASSLTSGRATDTQYF.

The rearrangement joins TRBV27 to TRBJ2-7; 14 nucleotides line up with TRBD2. There are 15 residues in the CDR3. The V gene's germline CDR1 is MNHEY and CDR2 SMNVEV (reference sequence). V shed 4 bases and J 2 bases; nucleotides not matched to a gene: 1. In nucleotides, the CDR3 is TGTGCCAGCAGTTCGACTAGCGGGAGGGCCTACGAGCAGTACTTC. Translation gives CASSSTSGRAYEQYF.

This clone was seen just once. The rearrangement joins TRBV9 to TRBJ2-6; D is ambiguous. V gave up 0 bases and J gave up 8 bases, with 3 bases separating them. The CDR3 is 12 residues long. Germline CDR1 and CDR2: SGDLS and YYNGEE. CDR3 nucleotides: TGTGCCAGCAGCGTAGAGACCAACGTCCTGACTTTC. Encoded protein: CASSVETNVLTF.

The chain is built from TRBV14 and TRBJ2-7; 9 nucleotides align to TRBD1. In germline, CDR1 is SGHDN, CDR2 FVKESK. V lost 3 bases and J lost 6; bases outside the gene matches: 15. The CDR3 has 17 residues. CDR3 in amino acids: CASSHDLGQGWWGEQYF. For the CDR3, the DNA is TGTGCCAGCAGCCATGACCTAGGACAGGGGTGGTGGGGCGAGCAGTACTTC.

Concerning this clone itself: Within the sample, other DNA sequences also encode this same CDR3. CDR3 sequence reads: CASSISGRTYEQYF. CDR3 bases: TGTGCCAGCAGCATCAGCGGGAGGACCTACGAGCAGTACTTC. The chain combines TRBV5-6 with TRBJ2-7; 9 bases are shared with TRBD2. The CDR3 is 14 residues long. The V gene end was trimmed by 4 bases and the J gene end by 2 bases; junction bases not matched to a gene: 4. Germline CDR1 SGHDT, CDR2 YYEEEE.

V gene TRBV19 combines with J gene TRBJ1-4, with 9 bases aligning to TRBD1. V dropped 4 bases and J dropped 7; count of bases not matched to a gene: 7. CDR1 and CDR2 (germline): LNHDA, SQIVND (reference sequence). This CDR3 has 15 residues. CDR3 nucleotides: TGTGCCAGTAGTAACCCCAGACAGGGGGGTGAAAAACTGTTTTTT. It is translated as CASSNPRQGGEKLFF.

The rearrangement joins TRBV28 to TRBJ2-3; 10 bases align to TRBD2. The trim removed 7 bases at V and 3 bases at J, leaving 13 bases unmatched. The CDR3 spans 17 residues. Germline V CDR1 and CDR2: MDHEN, SYDVKM. The DNA for the CDR3 is TGTGCCAGCACCCCCGGGACTAGCGAGAGTTTTACAGATACGCAGTATTTT. Its translation: CASTPGTSESFTDTQYF.

V usage is TRBV28 and J usage is TRBJ2-3, with TRBD2 matching over 13 bases. V was pared by 5 bases and J by 8 bases, with 10 bases of the junction left unmatched. Germline lookup yields CDR1 MDHEN and CDR2 SYDVKM. CDR3 length: 16 amino acids. CDR3 loop: CASSPGLAGVRGTQYF. DNA for the CDR3: TGTGCCAGCAGTCCCGGACTAGCGGGAGTAAGGGGTACGCAGTATTTT. Full variable domain (remainder filled in from reference TRBV28 and TRBJ2-3): DVKVTQSSRYLVKRTGEKVFLECVQDMDHENMFWYRQDPGLGLRLIYFSYDVKMKEKGDIPEGYSVSREKKERFSLILESASTNQTSMYLCASSPGLAGVRGTQYFGPGTRLTVL.

The sample holds many counts of this clone. This chain links TRBV6-1 with TRBJ2-7, with D maybe TRBD1 (6 bases). The CDR3 loop spans 17 amino acids. Germline values: CDR1 MNHNS, CDR2 SASEGT. Trimming shortened V by 4 bases and J by 1 base, and 20 bases separated the two germline ends. In nucleotides, the CDR3 is TGTGCCAGCAGTGTGAGGACCAGGGGTGTTCAATCCTACGAGCAGTACTTC. Its translation: CASSVRTRGVQSYEQYF.

J is TRBJ1-5 and V is TRBV7-2; 11 nucleotides align to TRBD1. The CDR3 covers 14 residues. Germline lookup yields CDR1 SGHTA and CDR2 FQGNSA. The ends lost 4 bases at V and 6 bases at J; junction bases unmatched: 2. The CDR3 region has the DNA TGTGCCAGCAGCTACGGACAGGGGGCTCAGCCCCAGCATTTT. It translates to CASSYGQGAQPQHF.

The chain links TRBV15 to TRBJ1-4; 7 nucleotides align to TRBD1. Germline V gene lookup returns CDR1 LNHNV and CDR2 YYDKDF (reference sequence). This CDR3 has 16 amino acids. With V trimmed by 5 bases and J by 5 bases, 11 bases remained unmatched. This CDR3 reads CATSARYRGENEKLFF. Here the CDR3 DNA reads TGTGCCACCAGCGCTCGGTACAGGGGAGAGAATGAAAAACTGTTTTTT.

The chain is built from TRBV5-1 and TRBJ1-2; D uncertain. V lost 1 base and J lost 2, with 18 bases in between. The CDR3 is 17 amino acids. CDR1 SGHRS and CDR2 YFSETQ come from the germline V gene. The CDR3 sequence is CASSLTANRRSNYGYTF. The CDR3 coding sequence is TGCGCCAGCAGCTTGACCGCGAATAGGCGATCGAACTATGGCTACACCTTC.

The chain links TRBV6-5 to TRBJ1-1; maybe TRBD1 (5 bases). V dropped 6 bases and J dropped 1 base, with 15 bases sitting between them. The CDR3 loop spans 15 amino acids. The germline CDR1 and CDR2 sequences are MNHEY and SVGAGI. CDR3 loop: CASSKTAGTNTEAFF. DNA for the CDR3: TGTGCCAGCAGCAAGACAGCCGGTACGAACACTGAAGCTTTCTTT.

The chain combines TRBV19 with TRBJ1-2, with D maybe TRBD1 (5 bases). V lost 3 bases and J lost 6, with 11 bases in between. The CDR3 has 13 residues. CDR1 is LNHDA, CDR2 SQIVND, per germline (reference sequence). The chain's CDR3 is CASSIAGINGYTF. The CDR3 region has the DNA TGTGCCAGTAGTATCGCAGGGATCAATGGCTACACCTTC. Supplemented by reference TRBV19 and TRBJ1-2, the full variable domain reads DGGITQSPKYLFRKEGQNVTLSCEQNLNHDAMYWYRQDPGQGLRLIYYSQIVNDFQKGDIAEGYSVSREKKESFPLTVTSAQKNPTAFYLCASSIAGINGYTFGSGTRLTVV.

This clone was seen only once. The V gene is TRBV5-1, the J gene TRBJ2-3; no definite D call. Trimming took 0 bases from V and 4 from J, leaving 12 bases between them. This CDR3 region has 15 residues. The germline V gene has CDR1 SGHRS and CDR2 YFSETQ. The CDR3 DNA reads TGCGCCAGCAGCTTGGGATCAGGAGACGCAGATACGCAGTATTTT. Amino acid sequence: CASSLGSGDADTQYF.

This clone has just a few counts. This rearrangement joins TRBV20-1 to TRBJ2-7; D is ambiguous. The ends were cut back, 3 bases at V and 6 bases at J, with 9 bases in the middle. Germline CDR1 and CDR2: DFQATT and SNEGSKA (reference sequence). The CDR3 sequence is 11 residues long. The CDR3 sequence: CSARLVGEQYF. In DNA form, the CDR3 reads TGCAGTGCTAGGCTAGTCGGCGAGCAGTACTTC.

This clone was detected once. The chain combines TRBV19 with TRBJ2-7, with 11 bases fitting TRBD1. The V and J ends lost 3 bases and 5 bases, in that order; junction bases with no gene match: 9. CDR1 is LNHDA, CDR2 SQIVND, per germline (reference sequence). This CDR3 spans 16 amino acids. CDR3 coding DNA: TGTGCCAGTAGTATGGGACAGGGGGGAGGTCTGGACGAGCAGTACTTC. As protein: CASSMGQGGGLDEQYF.

This chain uses TRBV7-2 with TRBJ2-5; perhaps TRBD1 as D (6 bases). CDR1 SGHTA and CDR2 FQGNSA come from the germline V gene. CDR3 size: 14 residues. The V and J ends lost 5 bases and 2 bases respectively, with 12 bases between them. CDR3 loop: CASSVQGGQETQYF. The DNA for the CDR3 is TGTGCCAGCAGCGTACAGGGTGGGCAAGAGACCCAGTACTTC.

V gene TRBV4-3 combines with J gene TRBJ2-1; no firm D call. CDR3 size: 15 residues. The germline gives CDR1 LGHNA, CDR2 YSLEER. The V end was cut by 2 bases, the J end by 7 bases, with 15 bases between. In DNA form, the CDR3 reads TGCGCCAGCAGCCAAAGGGCAGCGCACGATAATGAGCAGTTCTTC. This gives the protein CASSQRAAHDNEQFF.